Listed below are T cell receptor beta chains from one sample, sequenced in a study of blood T cell repertoires in COVID-19. Clones were sequenced by immunoSEQ multiplex PCR, and TCRdb holds only the in-frame ones, with some missing. The sample holds some 180,000 clones, around 90% seen once. The sequencing sample was made of peripheral blood. These receptors were taken from a middle-aged man who had recovered from COVID-19. The CDR3 runs from the conserved cysteine through the conserved F or W. The order of the fields is J gene, V gene, CDR3 protein.

TRBJ2-1,TRBV5-4,CASSSGGREEFF
TRBJ2-5,TRBV11-2,CASSLIRGREETQYF
TRBJ2-2,TRBV2,CASRGQGLNTGELFF
TRBJ2-7,TRBV6-1,CASSVAGGATPYEQYF
TRBJ1-2,TRBV5-1,CASSLGSGSYGYTF
TRBJ1-6,TRBV6-1,CASSEARSPLHF
TRBJ1-4,TRBV7-2,CASSLAGVGEKLFF
TRBJ2-3,TRBV6-1,CASSEKQAGWTDTQYF
TRBJ1-4,TRBV7-2,CASSLVYRSNEKLFF
TRBJ1-4,TRBV9,CASSALSTGDEKLFF
TRBJ2-1,TRBV18,CASSPFGLADPPNEQFF
TRBJ2-1,TRBV7-8,CASSLGPAGGVPPYNEQFF
TRBJ1-5,TRBV27,CASSFRGIPPQHF
TRBJ1-5,TRBV19,CASSISTGGLNQPQHF
TRBJ2-5,TRBV18,CASSPGLAGVETQYF
TRBJ2-3,TRBV2,CASSSYPLSGGTDTQYF
TRBJ1-1,TRBV27,CASSWRVGRGSEINTEAFF
TRBJ1-2,TRBV6-5,CASSYAGSNYGYTF
TRBJ1-3,TRBV12-3/TRBV12-4,CASSRGPGNTIYF
TRBJ2-7,TRBV19,CASSISRGARSHEQYF
TRBJ1-1,TRBV20-1,CSAGAYTEAFF
TRBJ2-1,TRBV6-1,CASSDGLAGVGNEQFF
TRBJ2-7,TRBV7-9,CASSQTGTYEQYF
TRBJ1-4,TRBV19,CASSSKDSNEKLFF
TRBJ2-5,TRBV19,CASSLGQGRETQYF
TRBJ2-1,TRBV28,CASRYGRGPTNEQFF
TRBJ2-7,TRBV4-3,CASSQGTSGGFSSYEQYF
TRBJ2-7,TRBV7-8,CASSFFLAPVECYF
TRBJ2-3,TRBV10-3,CAISEAREVGTDTQYF
TRBJ2-2,TRBV5-1,CASSFTLTGELFF
TRBJ2-3,TRBV7-2,CASRPGLAGSTDTQYF
TRBJ1-2,TRBV5-1,CASSAGDGYTF
TRBJ2-1,TRBV7-9,CASSPGAGARYNEQFF
TRBJ1-6,TRBV2,CASSDRGRISPLHF
TRBJ2-2,TRBV28,CASSFRQGLGELFF
TRBJ2-7,TRBV7-2,CASSLAGTGAYEQYF
TRBJ1-6,TRBV27,CASSPGPGQVSYNSPLHF
TRBJ2-1,TRBV9,CASSAGQIGYNEQFF
TRBJ1-4,TRBV24-1,CATSEGATATNEKLFF
TRBJ1-4,TRBV12-5,CASGFGYRGPPTNEKLFF
TRBJ2-2,TRBV30,CAWGRGVSTGELFF
TRBJ2-7,TRBV5-1,CASSLSGGAIEQYF
TRBJ1-5,TRBV19,CASSPSGDRGVVGNQPQHF
TRBJ1-4,TRBV9,CASSLTTGDLNEKLFF
TRBJ2-7,TRBV10-3,CAISARTDSYEQYF
TRBJ1-1,TRBV5-1,CASRDRSNTEAFF
TRBJ2-7,TRBV19,CASSTTAALGEQYF
TRBJ2-3,TRBV7-6,CASSLRLTPTDTQYF
TRBJ2-3,TRBV15,CATSPLEKSADTQYF